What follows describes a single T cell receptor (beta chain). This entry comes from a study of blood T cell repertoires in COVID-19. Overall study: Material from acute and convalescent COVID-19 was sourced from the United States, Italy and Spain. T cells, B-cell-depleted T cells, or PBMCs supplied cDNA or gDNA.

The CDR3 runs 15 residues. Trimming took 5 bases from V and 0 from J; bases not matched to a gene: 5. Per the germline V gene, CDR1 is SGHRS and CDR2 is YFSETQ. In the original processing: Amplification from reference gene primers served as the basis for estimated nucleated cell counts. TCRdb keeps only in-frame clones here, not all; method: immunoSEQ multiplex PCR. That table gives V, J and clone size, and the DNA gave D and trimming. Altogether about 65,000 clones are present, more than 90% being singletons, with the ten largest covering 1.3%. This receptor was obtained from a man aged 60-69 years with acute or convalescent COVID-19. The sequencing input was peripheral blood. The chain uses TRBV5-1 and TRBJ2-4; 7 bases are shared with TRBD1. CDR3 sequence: CASSDRTGAKNIQYF. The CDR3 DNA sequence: TGCGCCAGCAGTGACCGGACAGGAGCCAAAAACATTCAGTACTTC.